This T cell receptor (beta chain) was identified during a study of beta chain features in type 1 diabetes. Study in general: The patients were much like the healthy donors in age, gender and cell yields. Study-wide findings and caveats: Type 1 diabetes patients showed fewer insertions and more deletions at VDJ junctions. Shortening that was moderate but significant affected the TCRB CDR3s of Type 1 diabetes patients in all four CD4+ subsets.

Trimming took 4 bases from V and 4 from J, leaving 9 bases between them. Per germline, CDR1 SGHRS and CDR2 YFSETQ. CDR3 length: 14 residues. A few counts support this clone. As yet, its antigen is unknown. The study reverse transcribed the entire isolated RNA, so it sequenced expressed TCRB transcripts. It was found that naive, central memory and regulatory T cell samples averaged about 3.57 million reads. The table came from immunoSEQ multiplex PCR; TCRdb's copy has only in-frame clones and leaves some out. Among around 650,000 clones, approximately 13% were seen once, and the ten largest hold more than 0.095%.

This chain joins TRBV5-1 and TRBJ1-6, with a weak D call TRBD1 (5 bases). Sequenced input: naive CD4+ T cells from blood. The sequence was obtained from a young man with type 1 diabetes. This CDR3 is CASSQTVYNSPLHF. The CDR3 coding sequence is TGCGCCAGCAGCCAGACAGTTTATAATTCACCCCTCCACTTT.